This is a list of T cell receptor beta chains from one sample in a study of T cell responses to AZD1222 COVID-19 vaccine. Using immunoSEQ multiplex PCR, the repertoire was profiled, and TCRdb retains in-frame clones only, with some absent. Here the sample spans 120,000 to 150,000 clones, 90% to 95% being singletons. The specimen was peripheral blood, collected on day 0 of AZD1222 vaccination. The source is an adult in good health. CDR3s include the opening cysteine and the closing phenylalanine or tryptophan. The D gene is left open where the match is weak. A clone size is listed for some rows: how often the clone was seen (once, few, many), or a class if it is expanded.

cdr3_length: 15
d_call: NA
j_call: TRBJ2-1
v_call: TRBV5-4
clone_size: once
cdr3_aa: CASSLDSASYNEQFF
cdr3_nt: TGTGCCAGCAGCTTGGATTCAGCCTCTTACAATGAGCAGTTCTTC

cdr3_length: 15
d_call: NA
j_call: TRBJ1-4
v_call: TRBV9
clone_size: NA
cdr3_aa: CASSPGVATNEKLFF
cdr3_nt: TGTGCCAGCAGCCCGGGGGTCGCAACTAATGAAAAACTGTTTTTT

cdr3_length: 16
d_call: NA
j_call: TRBJ1-1
v_call: TRBV5-1
clone_size: NA
cdr3_aa: CASSLGQVRENTEAFF
cdr3_nt: TGCGCCAGCAGCTTGGGACAGGTGCGGGAGAACACTGAAGCTTTCTTT

cdr3_length: 16
d_call: TRBD1
j_call: TRBJ2-5
v_call: TRBV4-2
clone_size: NA
cdr3_aa: CASSQVWTGGQETQYF
cdr3_nt: TGTGCCAGCAGCCAAGTATGGACAGGGGGTCAAGAGACCCAGTACTTC

cdr3_length: 15
d_call: TRBD1
j_call: TRBJ2-3
v_call: TRBV4-3
clone_size: NA
cdr3_aa: CASSRDRFSTDTQYF
cdr3_nt: TGCGCCAGCAGCCGGGACAGATTTAGCACAGATACGCAGTATTTT

cdr3_length: 16
d_call: TRBD2
j_call: TRBJ2-1
v_call: TRBV2
clone_size: NA
cdr3_aa: CASIDPGLAGDNEQFF
cdr3_nt: TGTGCCAGCATCGACCCGGGACTAGCGGGGGACAATGAGCAGTTCTTC

cdr3_length: 16
d_call: TRBD1
j_call: TRBJ2-3
v_call: TRBV4-2
clone_size: NA
cdr3_aa: CASSQVQGQGSDTQYF
cdr3_nt: TGTGCCAGCAGCCAAGTTCAGGGACAGGGATCAGATACGCAGTATTTT

cdr3_length: 17
d_call: NA
j_call: TRBJ2-2
v_call: TRBV5-6
clone_size: NA
cdr3_aa: CASSLDVGLVNTGELFF
cdr3_nt: TGTGCCAGCAGCTTGGATGTAGGGTTGGTGAACACCGGGGAGCTGTTTTTT

cdr3_length: 13
d_call: NA
j_call: TRBJ1-1
v_call: TRBV19
clone_size: NA
cdr3_aa: CASSISAPAEAFF
cdr3_nt: TGTGCCAGTAGTATAAGTGCCCCGGCTGAAGCTTTCTTT

cdr3_length: 15
d_call: TRBD1
j_call: TRBJ2-7
v_call: TRBV13
clone_size: once
cdr3_aa: CASSSAWTGLYEQYF
cdr3_nt: TGTGCCAGCAGCTCAGCCTGGACAGGCCTCTACGAGCAGTACTTC

cdr3_length: 15
d_call: NA
j_call: TRBJ2-7
v_call: TRBV2
clone_size: NA
cdr3_aa: CASSERGTGGYEQYF
cdr3_nt: TGTGCCAGCAGTGAACGGGGCACCGGGGGCTACGAGCAGTACTTC

cdr3_length: 15
d_call: TRBD2
j_call: TRBJ2-1
v_call: TRBV9
clone_size: NA
cdr3_aa: CASSPRGGRANEQFF
cdr3_nt: TGTGCCAGCAGCCCGAGGGGCGGGAGGGCTAATGAGCAGTTCTTC

cdr3_length: 14
d_call: NA
j_call: TRBJ2-7
v_call: TRBV11-2
clone_size: NA
cdr3_aa: CASSAPGMADEQYF
cdr3_nt: TGTGCCAGCAGCGCCCCGGGGATGGCGGACGAGCAGTACTTC

cdr3_length: 16
d_call: NA
j_call: TRBJ1-3
v_call: TRBV27
clone_size: NA
cdr3_aa: CASSSTGRSSGNTIYF
cdr3_nt: TGTGCCAGCAGTTCGACAGGACGCAGCTCTGGAAACACCATATATTTT

cdr3_length: 14
d_call: TRBD1
j_call: TRBJ1-1
v_call: TRBV6-5
clone_size: NA
cdr3_aa: CASSYGTGTFEAFF
cdr3_nt: TGTGCCAGCAGTTACGGGACAGGGACTTTTGAAGCTTTCTTT

cdr3_length: 17
d_call: TRBD2
j_call: TRBJ2-5
v_call: TRBV4-3
clone_size: NA
cdr3_aa: CASSQGIPSGYQETQYF
cdr3_nt: TGCGCCAGCAGCCAAGGTATCCCTAGCGGTTACCAAGAGACCCAGTACTTC

cdr3_length: 16
d_call: TRBD1
j_call: TRBJ2-1
v_call: TRBV4-3
clone_size: NA
cdr3_aa: CASSHHPRDRIDEQFF
cdr3_nt: TGCGCCAGCAGCCACCATCCCCGGGACAGGATCGATGAGCAGTTCTTC

cdr3_length: 15
d_call: NA
j_call: TRBJ1-3
v_call: TRBV7-2
clone_size: NA
cdr3_aa: CASRRDVSSGNTIYF
cdr3_nt: TGTGCCAGCAGAAGAGACGTAAGCTCTGGAAACACCATATATTTT

cdr3_length: 15
d_call: NA
j_call: TRBJ2-1
v_call: TRBV6-1
clone_size: many
cdr3_aa: CASSEGRSAYNEQFF
cdr3_nt: TGTGCCAGCAGTGAAGGTAGGTCGGCCTACAATGAGCAGTTCTTC

cdr3_length: 14
d_call: NA
j_call: TRBJ1-4
v_call: TRBV6-2/TRBV6-3
clone_size: NA
cdr3_aa: CASSHRRYNEKLFF
cdr3_nt: TGTGCCAGCAGTCACAGGCGCTATAATGAAAAACTGTTTTTT

cdr3_length: 13
d_call: NA
j_call: TRBJ2-3
v_call: TRBV4-1
clone_size: NA
cdr3_aa: CASSQGGRDTQYF
cdr3_nt: TGCGCCAGCAGCCAAGGAGGGCGGGATACGCAGTATTTT

cdr3_length: 13
d_call: NA
j_call: TRBJ1-2
v_call: TRBV5-6
clone_size: few
cdr3_aa: CASSLGRNYGYTF
cdr3_nt: TGTGCCAGCAGCTTGGGCAGAAACTATGGCTACACCTTC

cdr3_length: 16
d_call: TRBD2
j_call: TRBJ2-3
v_call: TRBV5-4
clone_size: few
cdr3_aa: CASSLAVAGGADTQYF
cdr3_nt: TGTGCCAGCAGCTTGGCGGTAGCGGGGGGCGCAGATACGCAGTATTTT

cdr3_length: 15
d_call: TRBD2
j_call: TRBJ2-1
v_call: TRBV27
clone_size: NA
cdr3_aa: CASSPSGGADFEQFF
cdr3_nt: TGTGCCAGCAGTCCTAGCGGGGGGGCCGATTTTGAGCAGTTCTTC

cdr3_length: 17
d_call: NA
j_call: TRBJ2-7
v_call: TRBV7-2
clone_size: NA
cdr3_aa: CASSLGEEGVGLYEQYF
cdr3_nt: TGTGCCAGCAGCTTAGGCGAGGAGGGGGTGGGGCTCTACGAGCAGTACTTC

cdr3_length: 14
d_call: TRBD1
j_call: TRBJ2-2
v_call: TRBV5-6
clone_size: NA
cdr3_aa: CASSLRQGDGELFF
cdr3_nt: TGTGCCAGCAGCTTACGACAGGGGGACGGGGAGCTGTTTTTT

cdr3_length: 14
d_call: NA
j_call: TRBJ2-7
v_call: TRBV15
clone_size: NA
cdr3_aa: CATSRYQSSYEQYF
cdr3_nt: TGTGCCACCAGCCGTTACCAGAGCTCCTACGAGCAGTACTTC

cdr3_length: 13
d_call: NA
j_call: TRBJ2-7
v_call: TRBV6-1
clone_size: NA
cdr3_aa: CASSDQQVYEQYF
cdr3_nt: TGTGCCAGCAGTGATCAGCAAGTCTACGAGCAGTACTTC

cdr3_length: 11
d_call: NA
j_call: TRBJ2-7
v_call: TRBV7-2
clone_size: NA
cdr3_aa: CASSFNYEQYF
cdr3_nt: TGTGCCAGCAGCTTCAATTACGAGCAGTACTTC